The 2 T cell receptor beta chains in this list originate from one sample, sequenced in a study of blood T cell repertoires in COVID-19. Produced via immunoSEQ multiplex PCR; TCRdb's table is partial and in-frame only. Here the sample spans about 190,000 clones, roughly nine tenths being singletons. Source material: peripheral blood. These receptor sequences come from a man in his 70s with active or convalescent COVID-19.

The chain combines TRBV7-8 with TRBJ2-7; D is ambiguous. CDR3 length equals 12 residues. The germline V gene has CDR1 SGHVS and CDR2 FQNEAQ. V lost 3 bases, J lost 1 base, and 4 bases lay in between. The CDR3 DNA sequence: TGTGCCAGCAGCTTCTCGTCCTACGAGCAGTACTTC. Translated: CASSFSSYEQYF.

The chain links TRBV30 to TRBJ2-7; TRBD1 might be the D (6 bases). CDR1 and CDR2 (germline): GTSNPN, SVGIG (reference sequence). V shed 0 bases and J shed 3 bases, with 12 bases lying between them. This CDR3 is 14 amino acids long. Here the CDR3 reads CAWSVVTGYYEQYF. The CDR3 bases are TGTGCCTGGAGTGTCGTGACAGGCTACTACGAGCAGTACTTC. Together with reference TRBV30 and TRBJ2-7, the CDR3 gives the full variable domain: SQTIHQWPATLVQPVGSPLSLECTVEGTSNPNLYWYRQAAGRGLQLLFYSVGIGQISSEVPQNLSASRPQDRQFILSSKKLLLSDSGFYLCAWSVVTGYYEQYFGPGTRLTVT.